Listed below are T cell receptor beta chains from one sample, sequenced in a study of blood T cell repertoires in COVID-19. The repertoire was sequenced with immunoSEQ multiplex PCR; TCRdb's copy has only in-frame clones and lacks some. In the table there are 200,000 or so clones, over 75% of which are singletons. The sequencing sample was made of peripheral blood. These receptors were collected from a person aged 65-85 years with COVID-19, enrolled during active disease. CDR3s include the opening cysteine and the closing phenylalanine or tryptophan. A D gene is named only where the DNA matches it firmly. Not every row has a clone size; where given, it reads once, few, many or a size class.

CDR3 DNA: TGCGCCAGCAGCTTGGTTACAGGGGAAGAAAAACTGTTTTTT
CDR3 protein: CASSLVTGEEKLFF
J gene: TRBJ1-4
V gene: TRBV5-1
D gene: TRBD1
clone size: few

CDR3 DNA: TGTGCCAGCAGTTTAACGCTAGCGGGGGTACAATCCTACGAGCAGTACTTC
CDR3 protein: CASSLTLAGVQSYEQYF
J gene: TRBJ2-7
V gene: TRBV27
D gene: TRBD2
clone size: NA

CDR3 DNA: TGTGCCAGCAGCTTAGCGGCCAGGGGAAATTCTGAAGCTTTCTTT
CDR3 protein: CASSLAARGNSEAFF
J gene: TRBJ1-1
V gene: TRBV7-2
D gene: NA
clone size: NA

CDR3 DNA: TGCAGCGTTGAAGTGGGGAAGACAGGGTCGGGCTACACCTTC
CDR3 protein: CSVEVGKTGSGYTF
J gene: TRBJ1-2
V gene: TRBV29-1
D gene: TRBD1
clone size: NA

CDR3 DNA: TGTGCCACCAGCAGAGATATGACAGGGAGCCAGCCCCAGCATTTT
CDR3 protein: CATSRDMTGSQPQHF
J gene: TRBJ1-5
V gene: TRBV15
D gene: TRBD1
clone size: NA

CDR3 DNA: TGTGCCAGCTCACCCCTCGACAGGGCGGGGGAGACCCAGTACTTC
CDR3 protein: CASSPLDRAGETQYF
J gene: TRBJ2-5
V gene: TRBV18
D gene: NA
clone size: once

CDR3 DNA: TGCGCCAGCAGCGATAGCGGGAGGTACGAGCAGTACTTC
CDR3 protein: CASSDSGRYEQYF
J gene: TRBJ2-7
V gene: TRBV5-1
D gene: TRBD2
clone size: NA

CDR3 DNA: TGTGCCAGCAGTACGGGACTAGCTGGCTGGGGTGGCAGGGCCTACGAGCAGTACTTC
CDR3 protein: CASSTGLAGWGGRAYEQYF
J gene: TRBJ2-7
V gene: TRBV27
D gene: TRBD2
clone size: NA

CDR3 DNA: TGTGCCAGCAGTCCCAACACGGGATTGAACACTGAAGCTTTCTTT
CDR3 protein: CASSPNTGLNTEAFF
J gene: TRBJ1-1
V gene: TRBV6-2/TRBV6-3
D gene: NA
clone size: few

CDR3 DNA: TGTGCCAGCAGCCCCAGTGGGACAGGAAGCTATGGAAAACTGTTTTTT
CDR3 protein: CASSPSGTGSYGKLFF
J gene: TRBJ1-4
V gene: TRBV5-8
D gene: TRBD1
clone size: few

CDR3 DNA: TGCGCCAGCAGCCACGCCTATAAACAGGTTTTTAACTATGGCTACACCTTC
CDR3 protein: CASSHAYKQVFNYGYTF
J gene: TRBJ1-2
V gene: TRBV4-3
D gene: NA
clone size: NA

CDR3 DNA: TGTGCCAGCAGCCGCTCTACCAATGGACAGTCCATCTACACCTTC
CDR3 protein: CASSRSTNGQSIYTF
J gene: TRBJ1-2
V gene: TRBV7-9
D gene: NA
clone size: NA

CDR3 DNA: TGTGCCAGTAGTGGACCAGGGGCTGCCGTCTCCTACGAGCAGTACTTC
CDR3 protein: CASSGPGAAVSYEQYF
J gene: TRBJ2-7
V gene: TRBV19
D gene: NA
clone size: NA

CDR3 DNA: TGTGCCAGCAGCCAAGATCCTCATCAGCCCCAGCATTTT
CDR3 protein: CASSQDPHQPQHF
J gene: TRBJ1-5
V gene: TRBV3-1/TRBV3-2
D gene: NA
clone size: NA

CDR3 DNA: TGTGCCAGCAGTTTTCAACAGTACCCTTACAATGAGCAGTTCTTC
CDR3 protein: CASSFQQYPYNEQFF
J gene: TRBJ2-1
V gene: TRBV28
D gene: NA
clone size: NA

CDR3 DNA: TGTGCCATAGGTTCGGGTGAGGGTCAGCCCCAGCATTTT
CDR3 protein: CAIGSGEGQPQHF
J gene: TRBJ1-5
V gene: TRBV10-3
D gene: NA
clone size: once

CDR3 DNA: TGTGCCAGCAGAGGGGGGTCTTGGCGGGGGGTTACCTACGAGCAGTACTTC
CDR3 protein: CASRGGSWRGVTYEQYF
J gene: TRBJ2-7
V gene: TRBV28
D gene: TRBD2
clone size: NA

CDR3 DNA: TGTGCCAGTAGTACGACAGGGAGAAGCAATCAGCCCCAGCATTTT
CDR3 protein: CASSTTGRSNQPQHF
J gene: TRBJ1-5
V gene: TRBV19
D gene: TRBD1
clone size: NA

CDR3 DNA: TGTGCCAGCAGCCCTTGGACAGGGAGGAACAATGAGCAGTTCTTC
CDR3 protein: CASSPWTGRNNEQFF
J gene: TRBJ2-1
V gene: TRBV9
D gene: TRBD1
clone size: NA

CDR3 DNA: TGTGCCAGTAGTTCTCACGGGACTACCCCAGATACGCAGTATTTT
CDR3 protein: CASSSHGTTPDTQYF
J gene: TRBJ2-3
V gene: TRBV19
D gene: TRBD2
clone size: NA

CDR3 DNA: TGTGCCAGCAGCTCACCCGCCAGGGGCGGTGGCTACACCTTC
CDR3 protein: CASSSPARGGGYTF
J gene: TRBJ1-2
V gene: TRBV7-8
D gene: NA
clone size: NA

CDR3 DNA: TGTGCCAGCAGCCAGGGGACAGGGCGGGATACGCAGTATTTT
CDR3 protein: CASSQGTGRDTQYF
J gene: TRBJ2-3
V gene: TRBV11-2
D gene: TRBD1
clone size: NA

CDR3 DNA: TGCGCCAGCAGCCCCGGACAGGGAATAGGAGCTTTCTTT
CDR3 protein: CASSPGQGIGAFF
J gene: TRBJ1-1
V gene: TRBV5-1
D gene: TRBD1
clone size: few

CDR3 DNA: TGTGCCAGCAGTTTCCTCCCGGGACAGGGTATGGAGACCCAGTACTTC
CDR3 protein: CASSFLPGQGMETQYF
J gene: TRBJ2-5
V gene: TRBV27
D gene: TRBD1
clone size: NA

CDR3 DNA: TGTGCCAGCAGCCCGGACAGGGACCCCTATGGCTACACCTTC
CDR3 protein: CASSPDRDPYGYTF
J gene: TRBJ1-2
V gene: TRBV7-2
D gene: TRBD1
clone size: once

CDR3 DNA: TGTGCCACCAGCAGGTTTAGGGGGGGGAACGAGCAGTACTTC
CDR3 protein: CATSRFRGGNEQYF
J gene: TRBJ2-7
V gene: TRBV15
D gene: NA
clone size: few

CDR3 DNA: TGTGCCAGCAGCTTAATTACTAGCGGGATGGGTGAGCAGTTCTTC
CDR3 protein: CASSLITSGMGEQFF
J gene: TRBJ2-1
V gene: TRBV7-3
D gene: TRBD2
clone size: NA

CDR3 DNA: TGTGCCAGCGGGAGGGCAGATACGCAGTATTTT
CDR3 protein: CASGRADTQYF
J gene: TRBJ2-3
V gene: TRBV9
D gene: TRBD2
clone size: NA

CDR3 DNA: TGTGCCAGCAGCTTAGGATTTAGAGCGAAACAGTTCTTC
CDR3 protein: CASSLGFRAKQFF
J gene: TRBJ2-1
V gene: TRBV7-9
D gene: NA
clone size: NA

CDR3 DNA: TGTGCCAGCAGTGAAGGCGACAGGGGGCGAGTTCAGCCCCAGCATTTT
CDR3 protein: CASSEGDRGRVQPQHF
J gene: TRBJ1-5
V gene: TRBV6-1
D gene: TRBD1
clone size: NA

CDR3 DNA: TGTGCCACCAACACCCGGACTAGCGGATCCAATGAGCAGTTCTTC
CDR3 protein: CATNTRTSGSNEQFF
J gene: TRBJ2-1
V gene: TRBV15
D gene: TRBD2
clone size: NA

CDR3 DNA: TGTGCCAGCGTCAGGGGATTCTCGGGTGGCTACACCTTC
CDR3 protein: CASVRGFSGGYTF
J gene: TRBJ1-2
V gene: TRBV6-5
D gene: NA
clone size: NA

CDR3 DNA: TGCAGCGTTGAAGGTGGCTCGTACCAAGAGACCCAGTACTTC
CDR3 protein: CSVEGGSYQETQYF
J gene: TRBJ2-5
V gene: TRBV29-1
D gene: NA
clone size: NA

CDR3 DNA: TGTGCCAGCAGCTTATATTTGGGAGCAGATACGCAGTATTTT
CDR3 protein: CASSLYLGADTQYF
J gene: TRBJ2-3
V gene: TRBV7-2
D gene: NA
clone size: NA

CDR3 DNA: TGTGCCAGCAGTTCCAGGGTCGGAAACACCATATATTTT
CDR3 protein: CASSSRVGNTIYF
J gene: TRBJ1-3
V gene: TRBV27
D gene: NA
clone size: NA

CDR3 DNA: TGTGCCAGCAGCGGAACAGGGGATGGAGGCTACACCTTC
CDR3 protein: CASSGTGDGGYTF
J gene: TRBJ1-2
V gene: TRBV9
D gene: TRBD1
clone size: NA

CDR3 DNA: TGTGCCAGTAGTCCCCTAGGGGCGGGGGCCTTCCCCCCAAGAAACATTCAGTACTTC
CDR3 protein: CASSPLGAGAFPPRNIQYF
J gene: TRBJ2-4
V gene: TRBV19
D gene: NA
clone size: NA

CDR3 DNA: TGTGCCACCAGTGATTTGCACAGGACAGGTTTTGAAAAACTGTTTTTT
CDR3 protein: CATSDLHRTGFEKLFF
J gene: TRBJ1-4
V gene: TRBV24-1
D gene: TRBD1
clone size: NA

CDR3 DNA: TGTGCCAGTCGGCTAAGACAGGGATGGGACCCCACAGATACGCAGTATTTT
CDR3 protein: CASRLRQGWDPTDTQYF
J gene: TRBJ2-3
V gene: TRBV28
D gene: TRBD1
clone size: few

CDR3 DNA: TGCGCCAGCAGCCAATTCATGACAGGGGTCGACTATGGCTACACCTTC
CDR3 protein: CASSQFMTGVDYGYTF
J gene: TRBJ1-2
V gene: TRBV4-3
D gene: TRBD1
clone size: NA

CDR3 DNA: TGTGCCAGCAGTCCGGGTTTTTACGCTGAAGCTTTCTTT
CDR3 protein: CASSPGFYAEAFF
J gene: TRBJ1-1
V gene: TRBV6-2/TRBV6-3
D gene: NA
clone size: NA

CDR3 DNA: TGTGCCAGCAGCCCTGAAGGGACAGGAGGCTACACCTTC
CDR3 protein: CASSPEGTGGYTF
J gene: TRBJ1-2
V gene: TRBV6-6
D gene: TRBD1
clone size: NA

CDR3 DNA: TGTGCCAGCAGCTTGCGGGACAGCTATGGCTACACTTTC
CDR3 protein: CASSLRDSYGYTF
J gene: TRBJ1-2
V gene: TRBV5-4
D gene: TRBD1
clone size: NA

CDR3 DNA: TGTGCCAGTAGTAGGGCAACGTGGACTGGCGGCGATGAGCAGTTCTTC
CDR3 protein: CASSRATWTGGDEQFF
J gene: TRBJ2-1
V gene: TRBV19
D gene: NA
clone size: NA

CDR3 DNA: TGTGCCAGCGCCAGGGACAGGGGGCCCGAGCAGTACTTC
CDR3 protein: CASARDRGPEQYF
J gene: TRBJ2-7
V gene: TRBV2
D gene: TRBD1
clone size: NA

CDR3 DNA: TGTGCCAGCAGCTTTACAGGGGTGGCTGAAGCTTTCTTT
CDR3 protein: CASSFTGVAEAFF
J gene: TRBJ1-1
V gene: TRBV7-9
D gene: TRBD1
clone size: NA

CDR3 DNA: TGTGCCAGCAGCGCCACAGGGGACAGACCGGGGGCCGAGCAGTACTTC
CDR3 protein: CASSATGDRPGAEQYF
J gene: TRBJ2-7
V gene: TRBV11-2
D gene: NA
clone size: NA

CDR3 DNA: TGCGCCAGCAGCCCTCACCGTACAGGTGAATATGGCTACACCTTC
CDR3 protein: CASSPHRTGEYGYTF
J gene: TRBJ1-2
V gene: TRBV4-1
D gene: NA
clone size: NA

CDR3 DNA: TGTGCCAGCAGCCCGGGTGATTACGGGAGGGCTTCTTTGGGCTCCTACGAGCAGTACTTC
CDR3 protein: CASSPGDYGRASLGSYEQYF
J gene: TRBJ2-7
V gene: TRBV5-5
D gene: TRBD2
clone size: once

CDR3 DNA: TGTGCCAGCAGCTTGGCCCGGACAGGGGGGAAAGAGACCCAGTACTTC
CDR3 protein: CASSLARTGGKETQYF
J gene: TRBJ2-5
V gene: TRBV5-4
D gene: TRBD1
clone size: NA

CDR3 DNA: TGCAGCGTTGGCCCACTAGGGCGGGGGGTTGAGCAGTTCTTC
CDR3 protein: CSVGPLGRGVEQFF
J gene: TRBJ2-1
V gene: TRBV29-1
D gene: TRBD2
clone size: NA

CDR3 DNA: TGTGCCAGCAGCCCCAACTTTCTCGACAGCCTTAACTATGGCTACACCTTC
CDR3 protein: CASSPNFLDSLNYGYTF
J gene: TRBJ1-2
V gene: TRBV6-2/TRBV6-3
D gene: NA
clone size: NA

CDR3 DNA: TGTGCCAGCAGCTTACTCAGGTATGAGCAGTTCTTC
CDR3 protein: CASSLLRYEQFF
J gene: TRBJ2-1
V gene: TRBV7-2
D gene: NA
clone size: NA